The rows below give T cell receptor beta chains drawn from one sample of a study of blood T cell repertoires in COVID-19. Clones were sequenced by immunoSEQ multiplex PCR, and TCRdb holds only the in-frame ones, with some missing. The data contain 150,000 to 200,000 clones, about four fifths of them seen just once; the ten biggest clones take up 7% to 10%. Sample: peripheral blood. The receptor source for this set is a woman aged 60-70 years with COVID-19, enrolled during active disease. Both conserved end residues are part of each CDR3. The order of the fields is clone size, V gene, D gene, J gene, CDR3 DNA, CDR3 protein. D genes are given only for firm matches. Size values are once, few and many counts, or a class for expanded clones, and some rows have none.

.	TRBV20-1	.	TRBJ2-5	TGCAGTGTGGAGGTCCAAGAGACCCAGTACTTC	CSVEVQETQYF
.	TRBV27	TRBD2	TRBJ2-1	TGTGCCAGCAGTCCGGGACTAGCGGGGGGCTACGGCTCCTACAATGAGCAGTTCTTC	CASSPGLAGGYGSYNEQFF
.	TRBV28	.	TRBJ2-3	TGTGCCAGCAGTTTCCCCGGCCCCTGGCGGGAACACACAGATACGCAGTATTTT	CASSFPGPWREHTDTQYF
once	TRBV7-2	TRBD2	TRBJ2-7	TGTGCCAGCAGCTTAGTTACTAGCGGCTACGAGCAGTACTTC	CASSLVTSGYEQYF
few	TRBV10-2	.	TRBJ1-3	TGCGCCAGCACCGATATCGGGGGAACTGGAAACACCATATATTTT	CASTDIGGTGNTIYF
.	TRBV5-1	TRBD1	TRBJ1-2	TGCGCCAGCAGCTGGGACAGGGACTATGGCTACACCTTC	CASSWDRDYGYTF
.	TRBV10-3	.	TRBJ1-2	TGTGCCATCAGTGAGAACAGGAAGAACTATGGCTACACCTTC	CAISENRKNYGYTF
.	TRBV11-3	TRBD1	TRBJ2-1	TGTGCCAGCAGCTTGGAAGGGACAGGGACGGGCCGAAATGAGCAGTTCTTC	CASSLEGTGTGRNEQFF
few	TRBV10-1	TRBD2	TRBJ2-3	TGCGCCAGCAGCGATCCGAGTAGCGGGGGAAACACAGATACGCAGTATTTT	CASSDPSSGGNTDTQYF
.	TRBV27	TRBD2	TRBJ2-3	TGTGCCAGCAGTCATAGCGGGAGAAGCACAGATACGCAGTATTTT	CASSHSGRSTDTQYF
.	TRBV29-1	TRBD2	TRBJ2-1	TGCAGCGTTCTTTTTCTAGCGGGGTTCAATGAGCAGTTCTTC	CSVLFLAGFNEQFF
.	TRBV7-2	.	TRBJ2-3	TGTGCCAGCAGCAAAACGGGCGTCGTCCAGGGCCCAGATACGCAGTATTTT	CASSKTGVVQGPDTQYF
.	TRBV5-8	TRBD2	TRBJ2-1	TGTGCCAGCAGCCTAGGACTAGCGGGGGGGCTTGAGCAGTTCTTC	CASSLGLAGGLEQFF
once	TRBV18	.	TRBJ1-1	TGTGCCAGCTCACCACCCGGGAACACTGAAGCTTTCTTT	CASSPPGNTEAFF
.	TRBV10-1	TRBD1	TRBJ1-4	TGCGCCAGCCGCACGGACAGGGATAATGAAAAACTGTTTTTT	CASRTDRDNEKLFF
.	TRBV24-1	.	TRBJ2-5	TGTGCCACCAGTGATTTGGGACTCGGAAACCAAGAGACCCAGTACTTC	CATSDLGLGNQETQYF
.	TRBV5-1	TRBD1	TRBJ2-1	TGCGCCAGCATGGTAACAGGGGTTTTAAGGGATGAGCAGTTCTTC	CASMVTGVLRDEQFF
.	TRBV2	.	TRBJ1-2	TGTGCCAGCGAGGGTTTTAACTATGGCTACACCTTC	CASEGFNYGYTF
.	TRBV5-5	TRBD1	TRBJ2-1	TGTGCCAGCAGCCTTGACAGGGGATACAACAATGAGCAGTTCTTC	CASSLDRGYNNEQFF
.	TRBV7-9	TRBD1	TRBJ2-6	TGTGCCAGCAGCTTAGCGACAGGGACTGGGGCCAACGTCCTGACTTTC	CASSLATGTGANVLTF
once	TRBV28	TRBD1	TRBJ2-1	TGTGCCAGCAGTCTCCCTACAGGGGCCTCCTACAATGAGCAGTTCTTC	CASSLPTGASYNEQFF
.	TRBV6-1	TRBD1	TRBJ1-6	TGTGCCAGCAGTGAAGCTACAGGGGGTAGATCACCCCTCCACTTT	CASSEATGGRSPLHF
.	TRBV23-1	.	TRBJ1-6	TGCGCCAGCAGGGGGACTACCCTTAATTCACCCCTCCACTTT	CASRGTTLNSPLHF
.	TRBV19	TRBD2	TRBJ2-2	TGTGCCAGTAGGGGTAGCGGGGGGAACACCGGGGAGCTGTTTTTT	CASRGSGGNTGELFF